The rows below give T cell receptor beta chains drawn from one sample of a study of blood T cell repertoires in COVID-19. Only in-frame clones appear in the TCRdb table, and some are missing; sequencing was by immunoSEQ multiplex PCR. Of approximately 70,000 clones listed, about nine tenths were seen once; the top ten hold approximately 2.8%. Sample: peripheral blood. These receptors were collected from a man in his fifties with COVID-19, enrolled during active disease. CDR3s include the opening cysteine and the closing phenylalanine or tryptophan. D genes are given only for firm matches. Clone size is not always given. Where it is, it says once, few, many or a class for expanded clones.

j_call	v_call	d_call	clone_size	cdr3_nt	cdr3_aa
TRBJ2-1	TRBV11-1	NA	NA	TGTGCCAGCAGCTTTGGCCCAAGCTCCTACAATGAGCAGTTCTTC	CASSFGPSSYNEQFF
TRBJ2-5	TRBV27	TRBD1	NA	TGTGCCAGCAGTTTTTGGGACAGAAAAGAGACCCAGTACTTC	CASSFWDRKETQYF
TRBJ1-4	TRBV2	NA	NA	TGTGCCAGCAGTGAAGTCGGCAGCGCCGAAAAACTGTTTTTT	CASSEVGSAEKLFF
TRBJ2-3	TRBV5-1	TRBD2	once	TGCGCCAGCAGGGCTAGCGGCCGCACAGATACGCAGTATTTT	CASRASGRTDTQYF
TRBJ2-1	TRBV29-1	TRBD2	once	TGCAGCGTTGAGGATACCCTGGGACTAGCGGGAGCCTACAATGAGCAGTTCTTC	CSVEDTLGLAGAYNEQFF
TRBJ2-7	TRBV4-3	TRBD2	NA	TGCGCCAGCAGCCAAGATTATGGCGCGGGGGACGTTGTCTACGAGCAGTACTTC	CASSQDYGAGDVVYEQYF
TRBJ1-6	TRBV18	NA	few	TGTGCCAGCTCACCACCCATCGAGAATTCACCCCTCCACTTT	CASSPPIENSPLHF
TRBJ1-4	TRBV6-6	NA	NA	TGTGCCAGCATAACGGACACTTCTCATAATGAAAAACTGTTTTTT	CASITDTSHNEKLFF
TRBJ2-2	TRBV30	NA	NA	TGTGCCTGGAGTGACAGTCCGCTTGGGGAGCTGTTTTTT	CAWSDSPLGELFF
TRBJ2-5	TRBV7-7	TRBD1	NA	TGTGCTAGCAGTACCGGGACAGGGGAAGAGACCCAGTACTTC	CASSTGTGEETQYF
TRBJ1-1	TRBV2	TRBD1	NA	TGTGCCGGCTCCAGGGGGTTGACTGAAGCTTTCTTT	CAGSRGLTEAFF
TRBJ2-5	TRBV19	TRBD2	NA	TGTGCCAGTAGTTCGTCGATTAGCGGGAGGGCCGGGGAGACCCAGTACTTC	CASSSSISGRAGETQYF
TRBJ1-1	TRBV18	NA	NA	TGTGCCAGCTCACAGCAGGGCCAAACCCTGGTGAACACTGAAGCTTTCTTT	CASSQQGQTLVNTEAFF
TRBJ1-1	TRBV12-3/TRBV12-4	TRBD1	NA	TGTGCCAGCAGTTTTGGGTACAGGGGAGCTTTCTTT	CASSFGYRGAFF
TRBJ2-1	TRBV9	NA	NA	TGTGCCAGCAGCCCCCAGGGCAATGAGCAGTTCTTC	CASSPQGNEQFF
TRBJ2-5	TRBV18	NA	NA	TGTGCCAGCTCCCCCCTAGGACAGAGACAAGAGACCCAGTACTTC	CASSPLGQRQETQYF
TRBJ2-1	TRBV28	TRBD1	NA	TGTGCCAGCAGTAACAGGGGTGAGCAGTTCTTC	CASSNRGEQFF
TRBJ2-2	TRBV5-1	NA	NA	TGCGCCAGCAGCTCCCAGACAGGGAACACCGGGGAGCTGTTTTTT	CASSSQTGNTGELFF
TRBJ1-1	TRBV12-3/TRBV12-4	NA	NA	TGTGCCAGCCAGGGGTACCTTGAAGCTTTCTTT	CASQGYLEAFF
TRBJ2-1	TRBV25-1	NA	NA	TGTGCCAGCAGCGCAGGGACACTAGGCAATGAGCAGTTCTTC	CASSAGTLGNEQFF
TRBJ2-5	TRBV28	NA	NA	TGTGCCAGCAGTCCCTCAGGGGTAGGAAAGACCCAGTACTTC	CASSPSGVGKTQYF
TRBJ2-2	TRBV6-5	NA	NA	TGTGCCAGCTTAAGCGGGAACACCGGGGAGCTGTTTTTT	CASLSGNTGELFF
TRBJ2-2	TRBV7-7	NA	NA	TGTGCTAGCAGCCCCCAGGGTGGGTCCGGGGAGCTGTTTTTT	CASSPQGGSGELFF
TRBJ1-5	TRBV5-6	NA	NA	TGTGCCAGCAGCTCTAATCCGGGCAATCAGCCCCAGCATTTT	CASSSNPGNQPQHF
TRBJ2-7	TRBV6-5	NA	once	TGTGCCAGCAGAGGACACAACTCCTACGAGCAGTACTTC	CASRGHNSYEQYF
TRBJ1-5	TRBV19	TRBD1	NA	TGTGCCAGTAGTAAGACAGGGAATGATCAGCCCCAGCATTTT	CASSKTGNDQPQHF
TRBJ2-3	TRBV13	NA	NA	TGTGCCAGCAGCCCGAGGGACTCCTACACAGATACGCAGTATTTT	CASSPRDSYTDTQYF
TRBJ2-1	TRBV5-4	NA	NA	TGTGCCAGCAGCTTGGGTCCGGGGGACAATGAGCAGTTCTTC	CASSLGPGDNEQFF
TRBJ2-5	TRBV12-3/TRBV12-4	NA	NA	TGTGCCAGCAGTTTAAATGTAGCAGAGACCCAGTACTTC	CASSLNVAETQYF
TRBJ2-3	TRBV7-6	TRBD1	NA	TGTGCCAGCAGCTTAGGGACAGGGGGCAGCACAGATACGCAGTATTTT	CASSLGTGGSTDTQYF
TRBJ2-1	TRBV28	TRBD1	NA	TGTGCCAGCAGCCTAGGACAGGGTAGTAATGAGCAGTTCTTC	CASSLGQGSNEQFF